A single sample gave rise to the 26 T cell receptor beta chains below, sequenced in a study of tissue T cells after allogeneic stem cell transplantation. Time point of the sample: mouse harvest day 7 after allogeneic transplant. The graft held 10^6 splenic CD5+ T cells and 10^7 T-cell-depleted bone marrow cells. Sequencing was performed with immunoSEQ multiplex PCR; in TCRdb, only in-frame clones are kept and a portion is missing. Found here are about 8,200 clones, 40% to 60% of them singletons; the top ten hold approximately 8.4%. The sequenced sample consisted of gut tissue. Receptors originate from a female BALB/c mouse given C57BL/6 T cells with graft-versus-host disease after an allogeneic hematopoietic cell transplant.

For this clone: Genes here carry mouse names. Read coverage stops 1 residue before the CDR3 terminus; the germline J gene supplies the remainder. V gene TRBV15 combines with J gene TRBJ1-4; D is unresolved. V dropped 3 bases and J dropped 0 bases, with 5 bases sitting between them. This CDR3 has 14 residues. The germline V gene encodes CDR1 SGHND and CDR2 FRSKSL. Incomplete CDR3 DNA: TGTGCCAGCAGTTTTACAATTTCCAACGAAAGATTATTT. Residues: CASSFTISNERLF. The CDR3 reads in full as CASSFTISNERLFF.

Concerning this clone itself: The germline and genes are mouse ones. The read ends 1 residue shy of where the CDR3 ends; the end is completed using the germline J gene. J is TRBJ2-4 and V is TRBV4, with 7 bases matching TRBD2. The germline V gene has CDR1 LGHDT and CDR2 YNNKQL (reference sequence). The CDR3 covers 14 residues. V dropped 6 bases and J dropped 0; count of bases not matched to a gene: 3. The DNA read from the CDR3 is TGTGCCAGCAGTCGACTGGGTAGTCAAAACACCTTGTAC. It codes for CASSRLGSQNTLY. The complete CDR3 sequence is CASSRLGSQNTLYF. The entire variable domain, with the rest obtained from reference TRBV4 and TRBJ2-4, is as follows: ETAVFQTPNYHVTQVGNEVSFNCKQTLGHDTMYWYKQDSKKLLKIMFSYNNKQLIVNETVPRRFSPQSSDKAHLNLRIKSVEPEDSAVYLCASSRLGSQNTLYFGAGTRLSVL.

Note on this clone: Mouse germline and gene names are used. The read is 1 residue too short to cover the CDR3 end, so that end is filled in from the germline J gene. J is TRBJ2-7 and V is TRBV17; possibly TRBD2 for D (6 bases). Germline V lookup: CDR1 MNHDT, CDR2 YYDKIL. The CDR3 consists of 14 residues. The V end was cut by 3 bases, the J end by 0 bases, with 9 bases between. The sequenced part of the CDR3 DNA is TGTGCTAGCAGTAGGTGGGGGAGCTCCTATGAACAGTAC. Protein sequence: CASSRWGSSYEQY. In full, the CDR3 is CASSRWGSSYEQYF.

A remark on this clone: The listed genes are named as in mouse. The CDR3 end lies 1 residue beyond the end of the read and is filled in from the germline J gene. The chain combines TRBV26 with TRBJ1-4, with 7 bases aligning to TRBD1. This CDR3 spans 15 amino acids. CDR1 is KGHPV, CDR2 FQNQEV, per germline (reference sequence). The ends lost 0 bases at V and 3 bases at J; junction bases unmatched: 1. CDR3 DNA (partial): TGTGCCAGCAGTCTGTCTCAGGGGGCCAACGAAAGATTATTT. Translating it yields CASSLSQGANERLF. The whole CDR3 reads CASSLSQGANERLFF.

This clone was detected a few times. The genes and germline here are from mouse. This chain's CDR3 is CASSLGTGSNERLFF. The CDR3 bases that were read are TGTGCCAGCAGTCTGGGGACAGGGTCCAACGAAAGATTATTT. This chain connects TRBV26 to TRBJ1-4; TRBD1 matches at 9 bases. The read halts 1 residue ahead of the CDR3 end, with the missing end drawn from the germline J gene. The germline V gene encodes CDR1 KGHPV and CDR2 FQNQEV (reference sequence). V shed 2 bases, J shed 2 bases, and the junction held 0 bases outside the gene matches. CDR3 length equals 15 residues.

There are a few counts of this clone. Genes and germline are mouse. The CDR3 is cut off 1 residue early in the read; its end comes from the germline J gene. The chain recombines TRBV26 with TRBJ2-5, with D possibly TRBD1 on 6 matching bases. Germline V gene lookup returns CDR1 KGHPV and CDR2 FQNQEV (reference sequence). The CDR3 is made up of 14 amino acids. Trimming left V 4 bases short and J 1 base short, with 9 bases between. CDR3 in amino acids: CASSPGTYQDTQYF. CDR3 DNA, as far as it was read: TGTGCCAGCAGTCCCGGGACATACCAAGACACCCAGTAC.

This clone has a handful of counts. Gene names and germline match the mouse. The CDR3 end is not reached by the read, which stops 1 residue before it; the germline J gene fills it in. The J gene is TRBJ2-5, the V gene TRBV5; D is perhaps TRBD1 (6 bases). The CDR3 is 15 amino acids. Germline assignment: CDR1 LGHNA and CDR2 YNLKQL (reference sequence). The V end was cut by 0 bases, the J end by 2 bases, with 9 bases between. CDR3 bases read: TGTGCCAGCAGCCAAGATGGAGGGGGCCAAGACACCCAGTAC. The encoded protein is CASSQDGGGQDTQY. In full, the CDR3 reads CASSQDGGGQDTQYF.

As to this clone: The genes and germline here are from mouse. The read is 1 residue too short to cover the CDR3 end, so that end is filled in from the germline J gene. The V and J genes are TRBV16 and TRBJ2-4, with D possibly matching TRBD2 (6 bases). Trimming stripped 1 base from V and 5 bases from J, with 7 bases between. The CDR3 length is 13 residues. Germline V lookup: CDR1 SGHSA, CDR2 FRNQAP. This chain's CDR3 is CASSLVWGNTLYF. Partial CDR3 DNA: TGTGCAAGCAGCTTAGTCTGGGGAAACACCTTGTAC.

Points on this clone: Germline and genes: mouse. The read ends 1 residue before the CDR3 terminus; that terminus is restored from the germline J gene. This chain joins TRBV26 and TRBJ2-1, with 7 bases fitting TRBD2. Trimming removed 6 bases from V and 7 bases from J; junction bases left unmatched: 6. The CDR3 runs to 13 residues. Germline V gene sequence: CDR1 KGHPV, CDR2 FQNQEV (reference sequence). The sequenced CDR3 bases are TGTGCCAGCAGGCGACTGGGAGGAGCTGAGCAGTTC. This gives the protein CASRRLGGAEQF. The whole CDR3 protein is CASRRLGGAEQFF. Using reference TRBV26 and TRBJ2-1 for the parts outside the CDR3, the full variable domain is NSKVIQTPRYLVKGQGQKAKMRCIPEKGHPVVFWYQQNKNNEFKFLINFQNQEVLQQIDMTEKRFSAECPSNSPCSLEIQSSEAGDSALYLCASRRLGGAEQFFGPGTRLTVL.

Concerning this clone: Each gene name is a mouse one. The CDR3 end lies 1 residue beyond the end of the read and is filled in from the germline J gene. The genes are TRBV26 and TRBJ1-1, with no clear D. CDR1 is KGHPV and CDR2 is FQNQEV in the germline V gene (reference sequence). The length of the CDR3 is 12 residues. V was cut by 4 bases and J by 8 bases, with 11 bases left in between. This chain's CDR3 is CASSPYSGEVFF. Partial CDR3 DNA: TGTGCCAGCAGTCCGTACAGCGGGGAAGTCTTC.

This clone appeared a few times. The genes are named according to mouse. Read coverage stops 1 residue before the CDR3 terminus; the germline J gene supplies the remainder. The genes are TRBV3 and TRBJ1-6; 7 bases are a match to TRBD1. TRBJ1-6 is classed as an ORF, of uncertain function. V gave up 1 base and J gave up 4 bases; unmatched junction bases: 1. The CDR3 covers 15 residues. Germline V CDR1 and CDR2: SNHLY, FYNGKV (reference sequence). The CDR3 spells CASSLGRGYNSPLYF. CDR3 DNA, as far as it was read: TGTGCCAGCAGCTTAGGCAGGGGGTATAATTCGCCCCTCTAC.

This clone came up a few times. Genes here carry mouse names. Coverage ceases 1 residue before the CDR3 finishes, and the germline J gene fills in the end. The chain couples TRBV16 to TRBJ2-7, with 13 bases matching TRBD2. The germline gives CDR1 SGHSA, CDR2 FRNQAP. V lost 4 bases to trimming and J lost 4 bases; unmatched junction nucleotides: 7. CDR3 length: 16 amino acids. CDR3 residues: CASSSGLGGRRYEQYF. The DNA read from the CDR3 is TGTGCAAGCAGCTCCGGACTGGGGGGGCGCAGGTATGAACAGTAC.

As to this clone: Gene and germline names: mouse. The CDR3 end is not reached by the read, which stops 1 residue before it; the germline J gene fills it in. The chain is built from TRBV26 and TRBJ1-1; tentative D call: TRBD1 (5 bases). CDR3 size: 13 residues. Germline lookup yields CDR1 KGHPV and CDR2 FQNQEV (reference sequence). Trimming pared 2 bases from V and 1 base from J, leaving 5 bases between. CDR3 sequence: CASSLRGNTEVFF. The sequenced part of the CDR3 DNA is TGTGCCAGCAGTCTGAGGGGGAACACAGAAGTCTTC. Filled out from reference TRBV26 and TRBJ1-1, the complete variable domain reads NSKVIQTPRYLVKGQGQKAKMRCIPEKGHPVVFWYQQNKNNEFKFLINFQNQEVLQQIDMTEKRFSAECPSNSPCSLEIQSSEAGDSALYLCASSLRGNTEVFFGKGTRLTVV.

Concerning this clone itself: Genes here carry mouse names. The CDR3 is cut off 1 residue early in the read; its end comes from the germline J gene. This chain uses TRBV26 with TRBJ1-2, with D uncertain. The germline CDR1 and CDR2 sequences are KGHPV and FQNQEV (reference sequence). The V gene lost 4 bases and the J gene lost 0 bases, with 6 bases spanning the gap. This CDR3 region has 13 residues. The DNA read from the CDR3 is TGTGCCAGCAGTCGGCAGACAAACTCCGACTACACC. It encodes CASSRQTNSDYT. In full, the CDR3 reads CASSRQTNSDYTF.

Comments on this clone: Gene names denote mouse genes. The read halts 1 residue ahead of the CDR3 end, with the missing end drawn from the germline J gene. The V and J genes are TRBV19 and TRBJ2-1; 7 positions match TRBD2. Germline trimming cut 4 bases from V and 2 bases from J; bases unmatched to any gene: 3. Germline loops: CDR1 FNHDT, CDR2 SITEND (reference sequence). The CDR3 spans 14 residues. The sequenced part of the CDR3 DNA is TGTGCCAGCAGTGCTACTGGGGACTATGCTGAGCAGTTC. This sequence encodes CASSATGDYAEQF. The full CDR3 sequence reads CASSATGDYAEQFF.

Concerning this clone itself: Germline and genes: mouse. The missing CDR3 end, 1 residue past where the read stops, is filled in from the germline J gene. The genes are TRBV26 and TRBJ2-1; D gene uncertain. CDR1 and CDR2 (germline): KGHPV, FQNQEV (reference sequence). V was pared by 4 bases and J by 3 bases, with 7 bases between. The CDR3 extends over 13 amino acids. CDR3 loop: CASSRTIYAEQFF. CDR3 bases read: TGTGCCAGCAGTCGAACAATCTATGCTGAGCAGTTC.

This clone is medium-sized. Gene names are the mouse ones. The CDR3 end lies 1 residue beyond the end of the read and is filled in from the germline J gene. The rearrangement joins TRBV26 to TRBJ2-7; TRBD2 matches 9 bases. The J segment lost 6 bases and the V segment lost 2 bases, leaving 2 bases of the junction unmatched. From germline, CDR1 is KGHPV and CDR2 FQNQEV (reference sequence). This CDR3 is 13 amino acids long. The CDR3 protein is CASSLGGGAEQYF. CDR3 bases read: TGTGCCAGCAGTCTGGGTGGGGGGGCTGAACAGTAC.

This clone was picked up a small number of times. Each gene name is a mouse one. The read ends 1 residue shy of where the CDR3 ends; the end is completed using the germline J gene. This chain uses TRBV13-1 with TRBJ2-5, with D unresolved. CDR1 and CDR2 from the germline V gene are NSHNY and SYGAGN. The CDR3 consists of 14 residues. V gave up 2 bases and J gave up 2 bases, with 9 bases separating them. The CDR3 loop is CASSEPGFQDTQYF. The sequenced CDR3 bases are TGTGCCAGCAGTGAACCGGGATTCCAAGACACCCAGTAC.

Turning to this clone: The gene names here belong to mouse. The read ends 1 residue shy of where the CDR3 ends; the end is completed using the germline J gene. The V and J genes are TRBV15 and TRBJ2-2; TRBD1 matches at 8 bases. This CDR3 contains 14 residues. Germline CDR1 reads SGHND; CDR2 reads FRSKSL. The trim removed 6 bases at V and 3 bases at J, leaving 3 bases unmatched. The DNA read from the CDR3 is TGTGCCAGCAGGGGGACAGGTTACACCGGGCAGCTCTAC. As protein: CASRGTGYTGQLY. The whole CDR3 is CASRGTGYTGQLYF.

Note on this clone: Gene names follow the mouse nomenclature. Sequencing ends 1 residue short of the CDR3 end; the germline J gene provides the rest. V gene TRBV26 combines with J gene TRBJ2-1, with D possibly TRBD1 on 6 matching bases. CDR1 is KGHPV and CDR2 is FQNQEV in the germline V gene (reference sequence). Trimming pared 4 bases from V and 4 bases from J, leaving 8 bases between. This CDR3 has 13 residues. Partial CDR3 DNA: TGTGCCAGCAGTCGGCAGGGGTATGCTGAGCAGTTC. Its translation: CASSRQGYAEQF. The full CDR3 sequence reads CASSRQGYAEQFF.

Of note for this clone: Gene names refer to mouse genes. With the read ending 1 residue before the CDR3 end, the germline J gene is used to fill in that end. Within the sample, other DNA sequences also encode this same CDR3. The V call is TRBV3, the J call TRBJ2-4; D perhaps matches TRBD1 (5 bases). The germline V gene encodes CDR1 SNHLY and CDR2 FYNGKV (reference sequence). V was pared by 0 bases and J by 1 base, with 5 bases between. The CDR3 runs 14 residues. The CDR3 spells CASSLAGGQNTLYF. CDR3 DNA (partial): TGTGCCAGCAGCTTAGCAGGGGGTCAAAACACCTTGTAC.

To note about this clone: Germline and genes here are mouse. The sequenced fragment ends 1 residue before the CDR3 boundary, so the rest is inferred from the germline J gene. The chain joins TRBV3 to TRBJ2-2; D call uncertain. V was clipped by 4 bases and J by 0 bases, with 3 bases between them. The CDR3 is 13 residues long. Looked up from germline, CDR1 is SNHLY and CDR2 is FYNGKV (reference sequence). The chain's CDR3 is CASSSPNTGQLYF. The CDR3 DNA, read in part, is TGTGCCAGCAGCTCCCCAAACACCGGGCAGCTCTAC.

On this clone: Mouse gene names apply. The sequenced CDR3 bases are TGTGCCAGCAGTCCCAGAAGTCAAAACACCTTGTAC. This encodes CASSPRSQNTLY. The entire CDR3 is CASSPRSQNTLYF. The chain recombines TRBV26 with TRBJ2-4; no clear D. With the read ending 1 residue before the CDR3 end, the germline J gene is used to fill in that end. Trimming took off 4 bases at V and 0 bases at J, with 5 bases between the two ends. The CDR3 covers 13 residues. Germline CDR1 reads KGHPV; CDR2 reads FQNQEV (reference sequence).

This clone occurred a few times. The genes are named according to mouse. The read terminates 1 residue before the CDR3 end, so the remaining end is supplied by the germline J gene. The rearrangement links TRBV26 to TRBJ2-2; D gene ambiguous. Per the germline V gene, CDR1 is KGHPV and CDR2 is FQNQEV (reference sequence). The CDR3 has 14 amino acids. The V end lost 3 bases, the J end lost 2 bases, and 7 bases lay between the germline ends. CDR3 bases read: TGTGCCAGCAGTCTTGCAGTCAACACCGGGCAGCTCTAC. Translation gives CASSLAVNTGQLY. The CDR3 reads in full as CASSLAVNTGQLYF.

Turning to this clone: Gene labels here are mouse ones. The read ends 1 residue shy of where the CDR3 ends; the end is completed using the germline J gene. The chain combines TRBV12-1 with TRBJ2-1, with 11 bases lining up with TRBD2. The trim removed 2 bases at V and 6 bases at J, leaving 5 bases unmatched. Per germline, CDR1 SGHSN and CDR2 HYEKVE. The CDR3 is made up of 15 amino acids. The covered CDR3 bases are TGTGCCAGCTCTCCCACTGGGGGGGCAGGTGCTGAGCAGTTC. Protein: CASSPTGGAGAEQF. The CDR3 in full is CASSPTGGAGAEQFF.

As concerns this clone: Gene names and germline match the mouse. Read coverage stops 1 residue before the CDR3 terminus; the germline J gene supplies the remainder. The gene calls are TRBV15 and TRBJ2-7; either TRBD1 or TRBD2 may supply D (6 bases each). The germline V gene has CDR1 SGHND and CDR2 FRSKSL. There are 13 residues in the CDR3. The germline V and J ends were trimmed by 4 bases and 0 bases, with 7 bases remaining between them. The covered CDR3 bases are TGTGCCAGCAGTTGGGGGCTCTCCTATGAACAGTAC. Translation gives CASSWGLSYEQY. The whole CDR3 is CASSWGLSYEQYF.